The source of this T cell receptor beta chain is a study of CD8 T cells in ankylosing spondylitis. Findings of the study overall: The authors reported significant enrichment of disease-linked clones in matched ankylosing spondylitis synovial fluid.

From germline, CDR1 is SQVTM and CDR2 ANQGSEA. Trimming took 4 bases from V and 5 from J, leaving 17 bases between them. The CDR3 spans 14 residues. This clonotype was seen a few times. Its antigen is unidentified. TCRdb fed the 5' RACE reads into MiXCR, producing one record per CDR3 protein. Of approximately 250,000 distinct CDR3 sequences detected, around 32% appear once; the ten largest clones hold about 4.2%. The material sequenced was blood, either unsorted or a sorted T cell fraction (not recorded which). The TCR was taken from a male donor with ankylosing spondylitis or in good health (not recorded which). The chain is built from TRBV29-1 and TRBJ2-5, with D possibly TRBD1 on 6 matching bases. This chain's CDR3 is CSVGGRGVGETQYF. DNA of the CDR3: TGCAGCGTTGGTGGCAGGGGAGTAGGGGAGACCCAGTACTTC. The whole variable domain, filled in from reference TRBV29-1 and TRBJ2-5, reads SAVISQKPSRDICQRGTSLTIQCQVDSQVTMMFWYRQQPGQSLTLIATANQGSEATYESGFVIDKFPISRPNLTFSTLTVSNMSPEDSSIYLCSVGGRGVGETQYFGPGTRLLVL.